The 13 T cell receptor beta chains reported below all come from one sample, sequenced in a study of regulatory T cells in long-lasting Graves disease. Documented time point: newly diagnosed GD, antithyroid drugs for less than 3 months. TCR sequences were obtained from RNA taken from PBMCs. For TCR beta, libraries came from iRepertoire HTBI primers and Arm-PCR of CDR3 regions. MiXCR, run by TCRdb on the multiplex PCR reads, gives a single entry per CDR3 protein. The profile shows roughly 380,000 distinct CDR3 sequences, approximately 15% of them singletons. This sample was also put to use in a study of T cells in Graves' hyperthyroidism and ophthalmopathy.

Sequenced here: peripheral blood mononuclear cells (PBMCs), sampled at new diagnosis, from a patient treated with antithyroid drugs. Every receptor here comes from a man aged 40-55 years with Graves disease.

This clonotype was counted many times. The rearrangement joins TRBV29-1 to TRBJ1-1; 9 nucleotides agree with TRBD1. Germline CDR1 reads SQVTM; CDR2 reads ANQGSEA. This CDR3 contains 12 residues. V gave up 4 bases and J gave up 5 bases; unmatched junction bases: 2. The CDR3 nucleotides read TGCAGCGTTGGACAGGGGGGAACTGAAGCTTTCTTT. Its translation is CSVGQGGTEAFF. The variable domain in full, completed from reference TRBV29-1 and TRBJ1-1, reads SAVISQKPSRDICQRGTSLTIQCQVDSQVTMMFWYRQQPGQSLTLIATANQGSEATYESGFVIDKFPISRPNLTFSTLTVSNMSPEDSSIYLCSVGQGGTEAFFGQGTRLTVV.

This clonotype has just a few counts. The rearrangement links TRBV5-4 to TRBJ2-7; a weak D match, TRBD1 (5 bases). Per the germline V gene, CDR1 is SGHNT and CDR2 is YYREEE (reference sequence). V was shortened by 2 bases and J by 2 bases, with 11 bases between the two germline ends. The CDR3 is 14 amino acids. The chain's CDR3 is CASSFGDRAYEQYF. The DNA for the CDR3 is TGTGCCAGCAGCTTCGGCGACAGAGCCTACGAGCAGTACTTC.

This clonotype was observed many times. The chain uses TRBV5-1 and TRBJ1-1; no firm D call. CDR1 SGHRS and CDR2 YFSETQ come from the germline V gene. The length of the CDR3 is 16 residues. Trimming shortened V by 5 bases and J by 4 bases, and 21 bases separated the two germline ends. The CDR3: CASRTHSGPLGTEAFF. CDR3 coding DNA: TGCGCCAGCAGAACCCACTCCGGGCCCCTCGGCACTGAAGCTTTCTTT.

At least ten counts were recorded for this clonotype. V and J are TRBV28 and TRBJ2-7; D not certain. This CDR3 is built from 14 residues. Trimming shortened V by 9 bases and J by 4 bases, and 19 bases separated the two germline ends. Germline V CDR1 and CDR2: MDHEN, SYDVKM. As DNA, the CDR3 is TGTGCCAGTTTTCCCCCTGGAAAATCTTACGAGCAGTACTTC. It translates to CASFPPGKSYEQYF.

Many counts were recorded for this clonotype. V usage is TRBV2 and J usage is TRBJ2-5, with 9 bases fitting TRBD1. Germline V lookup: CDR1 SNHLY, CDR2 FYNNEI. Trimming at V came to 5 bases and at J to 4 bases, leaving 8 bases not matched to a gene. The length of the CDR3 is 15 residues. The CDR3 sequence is CASSPPGQGGETQYF. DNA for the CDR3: TGTGCCAGCAGTCCACCGGGACAGGGAGGAGAGACCCAGTACTTC.

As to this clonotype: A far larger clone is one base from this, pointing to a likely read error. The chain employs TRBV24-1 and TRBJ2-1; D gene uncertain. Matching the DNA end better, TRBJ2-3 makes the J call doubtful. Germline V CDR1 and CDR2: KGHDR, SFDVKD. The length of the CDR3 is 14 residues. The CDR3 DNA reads TGTGCCACCAGTGATCGACGCGAGACAGATACGCAGTATTTT. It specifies CATSDRRETDTQYF.

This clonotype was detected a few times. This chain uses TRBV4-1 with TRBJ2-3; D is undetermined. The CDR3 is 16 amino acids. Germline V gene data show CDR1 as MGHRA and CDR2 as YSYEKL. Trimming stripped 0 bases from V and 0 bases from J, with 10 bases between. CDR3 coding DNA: TGCGCCAGCAGCCAAGAACGGCTGACTAGCACAGATACGCAGTATTTT. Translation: CASSQERLTSTDTQYF.

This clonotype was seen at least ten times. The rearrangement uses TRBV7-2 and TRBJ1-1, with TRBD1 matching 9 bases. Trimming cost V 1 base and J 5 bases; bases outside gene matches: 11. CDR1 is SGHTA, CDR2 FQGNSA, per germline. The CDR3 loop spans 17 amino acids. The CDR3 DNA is TGTGCCAGCAGCTTAGGGCCGGGGACAGGGATGAGAACTGAAGCTTTCTTT. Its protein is CASSLGPGTGMRTEAFF.

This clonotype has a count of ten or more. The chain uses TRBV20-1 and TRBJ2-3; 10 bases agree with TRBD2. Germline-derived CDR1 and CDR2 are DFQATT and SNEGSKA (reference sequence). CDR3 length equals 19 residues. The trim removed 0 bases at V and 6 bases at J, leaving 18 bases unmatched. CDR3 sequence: CSARDPRRIAGGPGDTQYF. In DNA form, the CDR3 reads TGCAGTGCTAGAGATCCCCGGCGGATAGCGGGGGGCCCAGGGGATACGCAGTATTTT.

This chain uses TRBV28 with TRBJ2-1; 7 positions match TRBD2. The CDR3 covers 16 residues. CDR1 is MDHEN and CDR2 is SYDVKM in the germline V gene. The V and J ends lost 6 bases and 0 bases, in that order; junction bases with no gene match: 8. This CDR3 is CASSPPAGVSYNEQFF. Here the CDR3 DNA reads TGTGCCAGCAGCCCGCCGGCGGGGGTCTCCTACAATGAGCAGTTCTTC.

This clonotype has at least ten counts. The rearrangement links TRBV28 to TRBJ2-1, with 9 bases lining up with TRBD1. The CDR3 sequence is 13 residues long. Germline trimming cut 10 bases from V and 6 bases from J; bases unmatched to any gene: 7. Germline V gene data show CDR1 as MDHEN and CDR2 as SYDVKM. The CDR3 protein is CATGQGPGNEQFF. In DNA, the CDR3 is TGTGCCACCGGACAGGGGCCAGGCAATGAGCAGTTCTTC.

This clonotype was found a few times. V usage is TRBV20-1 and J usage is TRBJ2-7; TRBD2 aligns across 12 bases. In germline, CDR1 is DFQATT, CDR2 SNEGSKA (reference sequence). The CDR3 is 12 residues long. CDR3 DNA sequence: TGCAGCCGACTAGCGGGGGACTACGAGCAGTACTTC. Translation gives CSRLAGDYEQYF.

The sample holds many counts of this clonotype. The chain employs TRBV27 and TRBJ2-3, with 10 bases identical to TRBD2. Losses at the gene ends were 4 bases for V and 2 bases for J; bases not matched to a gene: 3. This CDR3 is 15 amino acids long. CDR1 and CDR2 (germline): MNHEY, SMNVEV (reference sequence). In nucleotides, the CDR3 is TGTGCCAGCAGTTATAGCGGGGGGCCCACAGATACGCAGTATTTT. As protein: CASSYSGGPTDTQYF.